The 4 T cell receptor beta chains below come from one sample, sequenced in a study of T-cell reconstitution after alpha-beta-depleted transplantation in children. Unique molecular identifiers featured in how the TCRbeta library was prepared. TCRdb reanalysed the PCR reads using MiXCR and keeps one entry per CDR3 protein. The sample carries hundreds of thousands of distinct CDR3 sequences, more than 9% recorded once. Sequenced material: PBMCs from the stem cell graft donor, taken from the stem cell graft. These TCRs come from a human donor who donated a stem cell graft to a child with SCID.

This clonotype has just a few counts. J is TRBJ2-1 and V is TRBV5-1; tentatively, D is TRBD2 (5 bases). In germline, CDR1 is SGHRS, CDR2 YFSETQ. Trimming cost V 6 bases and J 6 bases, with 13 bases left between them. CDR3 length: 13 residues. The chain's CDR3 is CASTGVYINEQFF. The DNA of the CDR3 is TGCGCCAGCACCGGGGTATACATCAATGAGCAGTTCTTC. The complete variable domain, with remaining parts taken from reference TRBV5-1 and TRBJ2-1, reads KAGVTQTPRYLIKTRGQQVTLSCSPISGHRSVSWYQQTPGQGLQFLFEYFSETQRNKGNFPGRFSGRQFSNSRSEMNVSTLELGDSALYLCASTGVYINEQFFGPGTRLTVL.

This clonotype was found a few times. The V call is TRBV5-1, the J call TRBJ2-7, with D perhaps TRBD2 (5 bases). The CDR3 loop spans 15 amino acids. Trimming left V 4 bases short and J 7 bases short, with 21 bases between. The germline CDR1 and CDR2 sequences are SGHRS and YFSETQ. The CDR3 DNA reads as TGCGCCAGCAGCCGTCTACTAGGAGACCTAAGGGAGCAGTACTTC. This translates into CASSRLLGDLREQYF.

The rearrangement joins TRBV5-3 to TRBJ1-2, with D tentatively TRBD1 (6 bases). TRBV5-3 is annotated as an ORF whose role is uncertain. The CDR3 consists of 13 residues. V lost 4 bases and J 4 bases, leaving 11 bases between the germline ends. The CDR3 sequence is CARSHRDTYGYTF. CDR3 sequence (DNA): TGTGCCAGAAGCCACCGGGACACCTATGGCTACACCTTC.

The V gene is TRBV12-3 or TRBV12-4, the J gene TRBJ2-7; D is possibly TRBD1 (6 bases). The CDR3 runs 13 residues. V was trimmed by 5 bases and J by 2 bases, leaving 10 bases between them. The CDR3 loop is CASSATGPYEQYF. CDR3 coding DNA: TGTGCCAGCAGTGCGACAGGACCCTACGAGCAGTACTTC.